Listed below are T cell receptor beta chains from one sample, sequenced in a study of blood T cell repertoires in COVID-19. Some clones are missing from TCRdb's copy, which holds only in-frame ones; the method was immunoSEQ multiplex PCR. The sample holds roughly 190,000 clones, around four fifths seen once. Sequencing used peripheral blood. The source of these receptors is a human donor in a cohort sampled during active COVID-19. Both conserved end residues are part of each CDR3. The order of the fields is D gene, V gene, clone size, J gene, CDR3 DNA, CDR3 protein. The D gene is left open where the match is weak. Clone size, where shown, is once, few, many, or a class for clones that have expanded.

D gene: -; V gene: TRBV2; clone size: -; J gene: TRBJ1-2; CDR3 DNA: TGTGCCAGTTCGACTACCCGACCCAGTGGCTACACCTTC; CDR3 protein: CASSTTRPSGYTF
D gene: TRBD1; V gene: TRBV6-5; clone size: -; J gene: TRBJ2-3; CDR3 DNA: TGTGCCCTACGACAGGGTACGGATACGCAGTATTTT; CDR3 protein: CALRQGTDTQYF
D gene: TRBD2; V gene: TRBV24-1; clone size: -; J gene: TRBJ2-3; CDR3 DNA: TGTGCCACCAGTGTCACCGGGCTAGCGGGGGACACAGATACGCAGTATTTT; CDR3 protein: CATSVTGLAGDTDTQYF
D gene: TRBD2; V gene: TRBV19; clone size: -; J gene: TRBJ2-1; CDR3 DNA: TGTGCCAGTAGCACCAACGGACTAGCGTTTTTCAATGAGCAGTTCTTC; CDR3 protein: CASSTNGLAFFNEQFF
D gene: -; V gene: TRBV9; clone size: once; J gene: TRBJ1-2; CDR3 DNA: TGTGCCAGCAGCGTAGGGGAGGGGGGAGGAGGAGGCTACACCTTC; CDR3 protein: CASSVGEGGGGGYTF
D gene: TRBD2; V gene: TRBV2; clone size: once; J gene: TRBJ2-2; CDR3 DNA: TGTGCCAGCAGTGAATTAAGGAGCGGGAGTTACTTCGTGGCCGGGGAGCTGTTTTTT; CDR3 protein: CASSELRSGSYFVAGELFF
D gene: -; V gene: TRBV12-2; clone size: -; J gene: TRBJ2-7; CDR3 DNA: TGTGCAAGTCGCTTAGGGAGGAGCGGGAGGGCCGAGCAGTACTTC; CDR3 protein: CASRLGRSGRAEQYF
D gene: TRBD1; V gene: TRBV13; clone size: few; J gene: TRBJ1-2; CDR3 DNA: TGTGCCAGCAGCTCGGAAGACAGGGGGGTGATAGATGGCTACACCTTC; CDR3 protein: CASSSEDRGVIDGYTF
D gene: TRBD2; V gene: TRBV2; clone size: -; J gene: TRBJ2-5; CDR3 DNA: TGTGCCAGCAAGCGGACTAGCAGGGGACTTTTGGAGACCCAGTACTTC; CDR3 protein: CASKRTSRGLLETQYF
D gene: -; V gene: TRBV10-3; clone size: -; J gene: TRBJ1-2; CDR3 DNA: TGTGCCATCAGTGACGAGACAGGAGCCTACTATGGCTACACCTTC; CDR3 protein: CAISDETGAYYGYTF
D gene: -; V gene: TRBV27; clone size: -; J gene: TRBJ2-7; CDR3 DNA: TGTGCCAGCAGTTCCAAACAGGGAAGGGGATCCTACGAGCAGTACTTC; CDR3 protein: CASSSKQGRGSYEQYF
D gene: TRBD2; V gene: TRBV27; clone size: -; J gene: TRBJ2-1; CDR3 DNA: TGTGCCAGCAGTTTGGCCAGCGGGGGGTTTAGGTTCTTC; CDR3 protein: CASSLASGGFRFF
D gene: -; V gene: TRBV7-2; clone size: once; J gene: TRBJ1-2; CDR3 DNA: TGTGCCAGCAGCTTAGGGGCAGCTGATGGCTACACCTTC; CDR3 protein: CASSLGAADGYTF
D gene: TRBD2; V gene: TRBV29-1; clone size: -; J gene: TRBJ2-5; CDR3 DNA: TGCAGCCTCCGAGTCCTAGCGGAAGAGACCCAGTACTTC; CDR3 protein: CSLRVLAEETQYF